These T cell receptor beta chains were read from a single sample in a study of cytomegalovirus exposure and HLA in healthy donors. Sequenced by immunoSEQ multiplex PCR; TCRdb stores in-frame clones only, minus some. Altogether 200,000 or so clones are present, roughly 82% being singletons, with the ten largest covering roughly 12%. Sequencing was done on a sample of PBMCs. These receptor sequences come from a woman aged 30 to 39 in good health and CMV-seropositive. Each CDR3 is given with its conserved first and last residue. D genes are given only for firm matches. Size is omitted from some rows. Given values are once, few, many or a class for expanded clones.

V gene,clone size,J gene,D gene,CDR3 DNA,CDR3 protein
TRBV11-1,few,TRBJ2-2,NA,TGTGCCAGCAGCTTACAGAACACCGGGGAGCTGTTTTTT,CASSLQNTGELFF
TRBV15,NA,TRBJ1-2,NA,TGTGCCACCAGCAGAGTGTCGGGAGGCTACACCTTC,CATSRVSGGYTF
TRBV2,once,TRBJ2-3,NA,TGTGCCAGCAGGCGGTCGGGAGAAGTTCGAGATACGCAGTATTTT,CASRRSGEVRDTQYF
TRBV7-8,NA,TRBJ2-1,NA,TGTGCCAGCAGCTTTTCCGAGGGCAATGAGCAGTTCTTC,CASSFSEGNEQFF
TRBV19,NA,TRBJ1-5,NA,TGTGCCAGTATTGGACCGGAGGGACCCCAGCATTTT,CASIGPEGPQHF
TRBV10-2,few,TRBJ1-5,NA,TGCGCCAGCAGTGGACAGAACAATCAGCCCCAGCATTTT,CASSGQNNQPQHF
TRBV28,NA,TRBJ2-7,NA,TGTGCCAGCAGTTTATCTTCACCTATCGAGCAGTACTTC,CASSLSSPIEQYF
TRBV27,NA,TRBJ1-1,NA,TGTGCCAGCAGTTTATCCTTCGGGAAGGAAGCTTTCTTT,CASSLSFGKEAFF
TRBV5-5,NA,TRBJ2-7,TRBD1,TGTGCCAGCAGCTCGCCGGGACAGGGGGCGGTGGAGCAGTACTTC,CASSSPGQGAVEQYF
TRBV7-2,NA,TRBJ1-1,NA,TGTGCCAGCAGCTTAGTAGGGGGAAACACTGAAGCTTTCTTT,CASSLVGGNTEAFF
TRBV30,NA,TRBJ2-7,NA,TGTGCCTGGAGTGGCGGACTGGTTACCTACGAGCAGTACTTC,CAWSGGLVTYEQYF